A selection of T cell receptor beta chains follows, all from one sample in a study of radiation and T cells in renal cell carcinoma. Sequencing was performed with immunoSEQ multiplex PCR; in TCRdb, only in-frame clones are kept and a portion is missing. The data show 95,000 to 150,000 clones, around 81% seen once. Specimen: blood, collected from a patient whose treatment included radiotherapy and nephrectomy. The receptors were gathered from a man aged 45-60 years with renal cell carcinoma. CDR3s include the opening cysteine and the closing phenylalanine or tryptophan. A D gene is named only where the DNA matches it firmly. Clone size is shown for a subset of rows, as once, few, many or a class of expanded clone.

clone_size j_call d_call v_call cdr3_nt cdr3_aa
NA TRBJ2-2 NA TRBV5-8 TGTGCCAGCAGTTACGACGGGAACACCGGGGAGCTGTTTTTT CASSYDGNTGELFF
NA TRBJ2-7 NA TRBV2 TGTGCCTCCGCCCCAGGGCACGAGCAGTACTTC CASAPGHEQYF
NA TRBJ2-1 NA TRBV6-5 TGTGCCAGTGGGCTGCACCCTGAGCAGTTCTTC CASGLHPEQFF
NA TRBJ2-3 TRBD2 TRBV13 TGTGCCAGCAGCTTACGTAGCGGGAGGGCCGAGGATACGCAGTATTTT CASSLRSGRAEDTQYF
NA TRBJ2-7 NA TRBV9 TGTGCCAGCAGCGTAGCTACGGGGGTATCCTACGAGCAGTACTTC CASSVATGVSYEQYF
NA TRBJ1-1 NA TRBV6-5 TGTGCCAGCAGAACGGAGGGGGGCGCCGGCACTGAAGCTTTCTTT CASRTEGGAGTEAFF
once TRBJ2-5 TRBD2 TRBV6-6 TGTGCCAGCAAAATAGCGGGGGGCCCTCAAGAGACCCAGTACTTC CASKIAGGPQETQYF
NA TRBJ1-4 NA TRBV6-1 TGTGCCAGCAGTGGGGGCGCGGAGGCTTCGGAAAAACTGTTTTTT CASSGGAEASEKLFF
NA TRBJ2-3 NA TRBV18 TGTGCCAGCTCACCACCGGCATTGACAGATACGCAGTATTTT CASSPPALTDTQYF
NA TRBJ1-2 NA TRBV28 TGTGCCAGCAGTAGAGGGAACTATGGCTACACCTTC CASSRGNYGYTF
NA TRBJ2-7 TRBD1 TRBV27 TGTGCCAGCAGAGGGACAGTCGTCCCCTACGAGCAGTACTTC CASRGTVVPYEQYF
NA TRBJ2-6 TRBD1 TRBV30 TGTGCCTCTCCCAATCCCGGGGCAGGGGGAATCTCTGGGGCCAACGTCCTGACTTTC CASPNPGAGGISGANVLTF
NA TRBJ2-6 NA TRBV25-1 TGTGCCAGCAGTGAATTGGTGGCTGGGGCCAACGTCCTGACTTTC CASSELVAGANVLTF
NA TRBJ2-1 NA TRBV6-1 TGTGCCAGCCGTAGCGGAGGCTCCTACAATGAGCAGTTCTTC CASRSGGSYNEQFF
NA TRBJ1-2 TRBD1 TRBV25-1 TGTGCCAGCAGTGACCCGGGACAGGGGTTCGGCGGGGATGGCTACACCTTC CASSDPGQGFGGDGYTF
NA TRBJ2-1 TRBD2 TRBV9 TGTGCCAGCAGCGGGGAGGGGCGGGAGGCTGATGAGCAGTTCTTC CASSGEGREADEQFF
NA TRBJ1-1 NA TRBV10-2 TGCGCCAGCAGTGAGTCAGGCGGGCAGGGGCGGGAAGAAGCTTTCTTT CASSESGGQGREEAFF
NA TRBJ1-1 NA TRBV6-5 TGTGCCAGCAGTTCTCCCGACAGGCTACTCACTGAAGCTTTCTTT CASSSPDRLLTEAFF
NA TRBJ2-2 NA TRBV6-5 TGTGCCAGTCGACCCGCGAACACCGGGGAGCTGTTTTTT CASRPANTGELFF
once TRBJ1-1 NA TRBV7-9 TGTGCCAGCAGCTTAGATATGAGGGGGAACACTGAAGCTTTCTTT CASSLDMRGNTEAFF
NA TRBJ1-1 NA TRBV19 TGTGCCAGTAGCCATCCTATGCAGGGACACACTGAAGCTTTCTTT CASSHPMQGHTEAFF
NA TRBJ1-5 NA TRBV28 TGTGCCAGCACCCCGGCTCTATTTGGGGGTCAGCCCCAGCATTTT CASTPALFGGQPQHF
NA TRBJ2-7 TRBD2 TRBV2 TGTGCCAGCAGTGAATTTGTGGCTAGCGGGATCCTGTCCTACGAGCAGTACTTC CASSEFVASGILSYEQYF
NA TRBJ2-7 NA TRBV19 TGTGCCAGTAGTACAGGACAGACCTACGAGCAGTACTTC CASSTGQTYEQYF
few TRBJ2-3 NA TRBV6-1 TGTGCCAGCAGTGAAGTATTCCGGGATACGCAGTATTTT CASSEVFRDTQYF
NA TRBJ2-7 TRBD2 TRBV4-1 TGCGCCAGCAGCCCGGGACTAGCGGGAGGTTTGAGCTCCTACGAGCAGTACTTC CASSPGLAGGLSSYEQYF
NA TRBJ2-1 NA TRBV7-9 TGTGCCAGCAGCCCAGCAGGTGAGCAGTTCTTC CASSPAGEQFF
NA TRBJ1-1 NA TRBV25-1 TGTGCCAGCAGTGAATTAGTCGTCGGCTCGAACACTGAAGCTTTCTTT CASSELVVGSNTEAFF
NA TRBJ2-1 NA TRBV29-1 TGCAGCGTTGATAAGAGTGGAACGTACAATGAGCAGTTCTTC CSVDKSGTYNEQFF
NA TRBJ2-5 TRBD2 TRBV5-1 TGCGCCAGCAGCTCCGGCGGGGGGGCCCGAGAGACCCAGTACTTC CASSSGGGARETQYF
NA TRBJ2-2 NA TRBV9 TGTGCCAGCAGCGTTGCGGGATCGAACACCGGGGAGCTGTTTTTT CASSVAGSNTGELFF
NA TRBJ1-3 TRBD1 TRBV5-4 TGTGCCAGCAGCACGGGACAGGGGCCTTCGCCCATATATTTT CASSTGQGPSPIYF
NA TRBJ1-2 NA TRBV6-6 TGTGCCAGCAGTTACTTGCAGGGAAACAACTATGGCTACACCTTC CASSYLQGNNYGYTF
NA TRBJ1-1 NA TRBV5-1 TGCGCCAGCAGCTTGGGACTAGGGGGTGAAGCTTTCTTT CASSLGLGGEAFF
NA TRBJ2-1 NA TRBV15 TGTGCCACCAGCAGAGAACGGCAGGCCTCCTACAATGAGCAGTTCTTC CATSRERQASYNEQFF
NA TRBJ1-2 TRBD1 TRBV19 TGTGCCAGTAGTACCCCCGGACAGGGGTATGGCTACACCTTC CASSTPGQGYGYTF
NA TRBJ1-1 NA TRBV27 TGTGCCAGCAGTGGGGCGGGGTACACTGAAGCTTTCTTT CASSGAGYTEAFF
NA TRBJ2-1 TRBD2 TRBV2 TGTGCCAGCAGCCTAGTCCTGCTAGCGGGACAGTTCTTC CASSLVLLAGQFF
once TRBJ2-5 NA TRBV7-2 TGTGCCAGCAGCTCCCGCGGGACTTCGGAGACCCAGTACTTC CASSSRGTSETQYF
NA TRBJ1-5 NA TRBV7-9 TGTGCCAGCAGCTTAGCGAGCGGACAGCTCAATCAGCCCCAGCATTTT CASSLASGQLNQPQHF
NA TRBJ2-1 NA TRBV9 TGTGCCAGCAGCGTAGTTTTGCGGAACAATGAGCAGTTCTTC CASSVVLRNNEQFF
once TRBJ1-5 NA TRBV10-2 TGCGCCAGCAGTTCCCGGTGGGGCAATCAGCCCCAGCATTTT CASSSRWGNQPQHF
once TRBJ1-6 NA TRBV30 TGTGCCTGGAGACGTGGACGGGTTAGCTCCTATAATTCACCCCTCCACTTT CAWRRGRVSSYNSPLHF
NA TRBJ2-1 NA TRBV6-6 TGTGCCAGCAGCACTAGCTACAATGAGCAGTTCTTC CASSTSYNEQFF
NA TRBJ2-3 NA TRBV30 TGTGCCTGGAGTGGGACTCCCCATACGCAGTATTTT CAWSGTPHTQYF
NA TRBJ2-1 NA TRBV5-4 TGTGCCAGCAGCCCGGACGGAAGCTCCTACAATGAGCAGTTCTTC CASSPDGSSYNEQFF
few TRBJ2-2 NA TRBV5-1 TGCGCCAGCAGCTTGTATGGACAGAACACCGGGGAGCTGTTTTTT CASSLYGQNTGELFF
NA TRBJ2-3 TRBD2 TRBV27 TGTGCCAGCAGTGTGGGACCGGGACTAGGGTCAGATACGCAGTATTTT CASSVGPGLGSDTQYF